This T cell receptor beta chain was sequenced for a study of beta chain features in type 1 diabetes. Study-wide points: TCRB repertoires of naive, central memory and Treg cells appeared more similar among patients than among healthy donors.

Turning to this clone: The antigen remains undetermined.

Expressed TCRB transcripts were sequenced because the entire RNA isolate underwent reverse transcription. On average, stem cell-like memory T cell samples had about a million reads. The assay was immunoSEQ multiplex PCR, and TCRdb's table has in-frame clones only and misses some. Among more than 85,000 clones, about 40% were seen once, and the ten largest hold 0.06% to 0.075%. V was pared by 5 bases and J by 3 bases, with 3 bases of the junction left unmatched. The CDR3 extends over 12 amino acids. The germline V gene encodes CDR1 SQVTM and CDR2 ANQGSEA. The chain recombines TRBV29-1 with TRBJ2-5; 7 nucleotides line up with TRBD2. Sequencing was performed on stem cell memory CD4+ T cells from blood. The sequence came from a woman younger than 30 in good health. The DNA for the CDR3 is TGCAGCGTTCTTGGGGGGGAAGAGACCCAGTACTTC. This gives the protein CSVLGGEETQYF. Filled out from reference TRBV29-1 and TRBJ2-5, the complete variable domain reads SAVISQKPSRDICQRGTSLTIQCQVDSQVTMMFWYRQQPGQSLTLIATANQGSEATYESGFVIDKFPISRPNLTFSTLTVSNMSPEDSSIYLCSVLGGEETQYFGPGTRLLVL.